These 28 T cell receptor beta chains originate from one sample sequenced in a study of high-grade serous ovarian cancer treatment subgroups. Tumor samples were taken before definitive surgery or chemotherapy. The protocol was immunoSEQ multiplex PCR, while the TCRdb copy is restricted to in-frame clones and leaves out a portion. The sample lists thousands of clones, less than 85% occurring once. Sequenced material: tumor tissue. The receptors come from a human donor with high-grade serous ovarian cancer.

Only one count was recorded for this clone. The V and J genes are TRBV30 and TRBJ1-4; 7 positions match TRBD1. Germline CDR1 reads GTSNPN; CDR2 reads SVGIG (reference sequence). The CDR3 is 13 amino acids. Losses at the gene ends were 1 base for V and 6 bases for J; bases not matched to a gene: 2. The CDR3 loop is CAWSEGADEKLFF. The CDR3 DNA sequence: TGTGCCTGGAGTGAGGGGGCTGATGAAAAACTGTTTTTT. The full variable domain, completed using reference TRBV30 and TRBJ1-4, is SQTIHQWPATLVQPVGSPLSLECTVEGTSNPNLYWYRQAAGRGLQLLFYSVGIGQISSEVPQNLSASRPQDRQFILSSKKLLLSDSGFYLCAWSEGADEKLFFGSGTQLSVL.

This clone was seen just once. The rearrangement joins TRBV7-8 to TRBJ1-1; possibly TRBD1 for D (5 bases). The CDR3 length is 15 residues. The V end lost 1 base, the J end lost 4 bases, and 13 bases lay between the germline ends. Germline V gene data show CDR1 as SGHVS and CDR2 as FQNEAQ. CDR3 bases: TGTGCCAGCAGCTTAGGCCAGGGTGGAGTCACTGAAGCTTTCTTT. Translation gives CASSLGQGGVTEAFF.

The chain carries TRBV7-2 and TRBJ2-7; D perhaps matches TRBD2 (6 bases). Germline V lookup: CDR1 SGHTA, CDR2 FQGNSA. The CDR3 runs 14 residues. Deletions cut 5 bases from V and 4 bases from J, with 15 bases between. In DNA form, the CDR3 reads TGTGCCAGCAGCACTAGGGGAGGAGGGTACGAGCAGTACTTC. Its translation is CASSTRGGGYEQYF.

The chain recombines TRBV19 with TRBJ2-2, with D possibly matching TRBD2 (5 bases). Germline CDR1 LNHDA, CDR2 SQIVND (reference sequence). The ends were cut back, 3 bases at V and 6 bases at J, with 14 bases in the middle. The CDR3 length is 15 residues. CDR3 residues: CASSISGKISGELFF. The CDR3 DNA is TGTGCCAGTAGTATCTCCGGGAAGATTTCCGGGGAGCTGTTTTTT.

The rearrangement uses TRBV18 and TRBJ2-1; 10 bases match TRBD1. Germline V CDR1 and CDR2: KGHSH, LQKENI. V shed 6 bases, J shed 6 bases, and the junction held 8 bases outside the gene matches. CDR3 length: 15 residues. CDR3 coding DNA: TGTGCCAGCTCTCTCTGGGACAGGGGAGGCAATGAGCAGTTCTTC. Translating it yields CASSLWDRGGNEQFF.

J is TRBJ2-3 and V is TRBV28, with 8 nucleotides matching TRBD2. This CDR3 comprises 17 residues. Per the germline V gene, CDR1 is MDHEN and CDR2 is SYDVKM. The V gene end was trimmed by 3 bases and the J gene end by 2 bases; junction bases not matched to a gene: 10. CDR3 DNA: TGTGCCAGCAGTTTGGGACTAGTTGGGGTACCCACAGATACGCAGTATTTT. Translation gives CASSLGLVGVPTDTQYF.

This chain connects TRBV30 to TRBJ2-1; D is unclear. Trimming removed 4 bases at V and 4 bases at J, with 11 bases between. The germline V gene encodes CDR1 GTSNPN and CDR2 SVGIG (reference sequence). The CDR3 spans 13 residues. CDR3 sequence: CAWKGLKYNEQFF. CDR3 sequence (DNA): TGTGCCTGGAAAGGCCTAAAGTACAATGAGCAGTTCTTC.

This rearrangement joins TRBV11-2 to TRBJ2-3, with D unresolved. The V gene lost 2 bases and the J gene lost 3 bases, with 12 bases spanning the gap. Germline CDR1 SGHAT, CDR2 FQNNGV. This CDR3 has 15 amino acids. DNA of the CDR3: TGTGCCAGCAGCTTAAGCCTAGGCTTGACAGATACGCAGTATTTT. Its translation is CASSLSLGLTDTQYF.

CDR3 sequence: CASSFEGDQPQHF. Here the CDR3 DNA reads TGCGCCAGCAGCTTCGAGGGGGACCAGCCCCAGCATTTT. The J gene is TRBJ1-5, the V gene TRBV5-1; a possible D gene is TRBD1 (6 bases). Trimming took off 2 bases at V and 7 bases at J, with 10 bases between the two ends. Germline V CDR1 and CDR2: SGHRS, YFSETQ. The CDR3 is 13 amino acids. Full variable domain (missing parts from reference TRBV5-1 and TRBJ1-5): KAGVTQTPRYLIKTRGQQVTLSCSPISGHRSVSWYQQTPGQGLQFLFEYFSETQRNKGNFPGRFSGRQFSNSRSEMNVSTLELGDSALYLCASSFEGDQPQHFGDGTRLSIL.

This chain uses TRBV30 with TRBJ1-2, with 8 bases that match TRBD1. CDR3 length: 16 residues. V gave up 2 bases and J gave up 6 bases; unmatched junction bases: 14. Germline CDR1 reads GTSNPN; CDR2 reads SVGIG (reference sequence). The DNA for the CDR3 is TGTGCCTGGAGTCCACCCCCCCCCGACAGGGGTCATGGCTACACCTTC. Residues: CAWSPPPPDRGHGYTF.

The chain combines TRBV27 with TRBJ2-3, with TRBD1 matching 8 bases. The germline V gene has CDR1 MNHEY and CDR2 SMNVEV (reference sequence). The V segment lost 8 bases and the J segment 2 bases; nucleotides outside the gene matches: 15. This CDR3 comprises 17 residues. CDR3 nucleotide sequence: TGTGCCAGCGTTCCCGGGACAGGTATCGCACACACAGATACGCAGTATTTT. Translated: CASVPGTGIAHTDTQYF.

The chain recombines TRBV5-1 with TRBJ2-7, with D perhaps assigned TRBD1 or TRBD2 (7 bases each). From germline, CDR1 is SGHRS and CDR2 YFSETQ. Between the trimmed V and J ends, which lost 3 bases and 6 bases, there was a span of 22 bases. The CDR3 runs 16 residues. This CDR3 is CASSSTQGEGQGEQYF. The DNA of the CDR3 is TGCGCCAGCAGCTCCACCCAGGGGGAGGGCCAGGGCGAGCAGTACTTC.

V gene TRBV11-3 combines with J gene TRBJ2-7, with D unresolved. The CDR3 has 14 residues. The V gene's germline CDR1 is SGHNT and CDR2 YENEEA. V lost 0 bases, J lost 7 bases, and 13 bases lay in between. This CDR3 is CASSLDPLVREQYF. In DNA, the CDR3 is TGTGCCAGCAGCTTAGATCCCCTGGTTCGAGAGCAGTACTTC.

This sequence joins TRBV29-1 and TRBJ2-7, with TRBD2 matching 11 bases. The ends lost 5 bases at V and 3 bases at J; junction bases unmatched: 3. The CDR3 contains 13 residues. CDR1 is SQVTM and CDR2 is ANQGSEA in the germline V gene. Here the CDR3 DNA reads TGCAGCGTTCTGGGACTAGCGGACTACGAGCAGTACTTC. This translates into CSVLGLADYEQYF.

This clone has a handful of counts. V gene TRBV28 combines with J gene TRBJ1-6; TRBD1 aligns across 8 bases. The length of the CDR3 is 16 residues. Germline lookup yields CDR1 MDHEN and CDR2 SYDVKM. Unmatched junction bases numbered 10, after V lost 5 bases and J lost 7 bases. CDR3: CASSASAGTGNSPLHF. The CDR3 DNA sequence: TGTGCCAGCAGTGCATCCGCCGGGACAGGCAATTCACCCCTCCACTTT.

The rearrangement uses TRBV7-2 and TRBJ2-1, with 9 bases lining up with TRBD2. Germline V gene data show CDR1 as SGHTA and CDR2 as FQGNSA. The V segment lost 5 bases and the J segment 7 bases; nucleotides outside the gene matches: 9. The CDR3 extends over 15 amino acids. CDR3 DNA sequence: TGTGCCAGCAGCGCCCTGGCGGGAGGGCCAAATGAGCAGTTCTTC. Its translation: CASSALAGGPNEQFF. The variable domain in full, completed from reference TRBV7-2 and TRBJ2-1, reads GAGVSQSPSNKVTEKGKDVELRCDPISGHTALYWYRQSLGQGLEFLIYFQGNSAPDKSGLPSDRFSAERTGGSVSTLTIQRTQQEDSAVYLCASSALAGGPNEQFFGPGTRLTVL.

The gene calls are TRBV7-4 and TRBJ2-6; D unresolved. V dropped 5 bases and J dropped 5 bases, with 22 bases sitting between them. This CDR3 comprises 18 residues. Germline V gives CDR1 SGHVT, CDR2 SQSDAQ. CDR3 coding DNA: TGTGCCAGCAGCATGCGTCCCAGCTCACAAAGTCGGGCCAACGTCCTGACTTTC. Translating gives CASSMRPSSQSRANVLTF. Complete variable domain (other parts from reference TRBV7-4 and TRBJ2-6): GAGVSQSPRYKVAKRGRDVALRCDSISGHVTLYWYRQTLGQGSEVLTYSQSDAQRDKSGRPSGRFSAERPERSVSTLKIQRTEQGDSAVYLCASSMRPSSQSRANVLTFGAGSRLTVL.

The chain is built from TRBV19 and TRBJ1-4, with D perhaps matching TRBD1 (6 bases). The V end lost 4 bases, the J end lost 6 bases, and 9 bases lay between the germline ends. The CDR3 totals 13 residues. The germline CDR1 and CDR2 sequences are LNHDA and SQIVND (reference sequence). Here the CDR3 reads CASSTRQDEKLFF. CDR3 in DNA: TGTGCCAGTAGTACCAGACAGGATGAAAAACTGTTTTTT.

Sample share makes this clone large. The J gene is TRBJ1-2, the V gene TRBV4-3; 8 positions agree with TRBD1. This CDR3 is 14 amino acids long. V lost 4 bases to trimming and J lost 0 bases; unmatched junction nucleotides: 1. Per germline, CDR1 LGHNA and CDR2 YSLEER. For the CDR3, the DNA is TGCGCCAGCAGCCCGGACAGGGCTAACTATGGCTACACCTTC. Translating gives CASSPDRANYGYTF.

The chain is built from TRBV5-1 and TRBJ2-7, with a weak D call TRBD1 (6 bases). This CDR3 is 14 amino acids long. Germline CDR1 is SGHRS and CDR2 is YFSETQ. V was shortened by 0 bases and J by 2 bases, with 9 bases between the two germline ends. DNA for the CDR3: TGCGCCAGCAGCTTGGAACAGGGAACCTACGAGCAGTACTTC. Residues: CASSLEQGTYEQYF.

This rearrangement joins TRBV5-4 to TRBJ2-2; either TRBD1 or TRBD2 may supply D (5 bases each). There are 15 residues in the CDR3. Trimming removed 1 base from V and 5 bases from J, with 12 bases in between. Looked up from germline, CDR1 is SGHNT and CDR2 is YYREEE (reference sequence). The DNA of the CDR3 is TGTGCCAGCAGCTTGTTGGGGGATTCTACCGGGGAGCTGTTTTTT. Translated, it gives CASSLLGDSTGELFF. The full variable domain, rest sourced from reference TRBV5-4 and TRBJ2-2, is ETGVTQSPTHLIKTRGQQVTLRCSSQSGHNTVSWYQQALGQGPQFIFQYYREEENGRGNFPPRFSGLQFPNYSSELNVNALELDDSALYLCASSLLGDSTGELFFGEGSRLTVL.

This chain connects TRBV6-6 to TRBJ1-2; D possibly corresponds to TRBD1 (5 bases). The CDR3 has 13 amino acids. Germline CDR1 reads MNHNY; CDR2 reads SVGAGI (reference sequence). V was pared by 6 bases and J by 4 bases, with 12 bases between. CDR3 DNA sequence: TGTGCCAGCAGCCAACAGGCAGCCTATGGCTACACCTTC. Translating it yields CASSQQAAYGYTF.

CDR3 coding DNA: TGCGCCAGCAGCTTACCGGGAGGTGACGAGCAGTACTTC. Its translation is CASSLPGGDEQYF. J is TRBJ2-7 and V is TRBV5-1; 7 bases agree with TRBD2. The CDR3 runs to 13 residues. Trimming took 2 bases from V and 5 from J; bases not matched to a gene: 4. Germline V gene data show CDR1 as SGHRS and CDR2 as YFSETQ.

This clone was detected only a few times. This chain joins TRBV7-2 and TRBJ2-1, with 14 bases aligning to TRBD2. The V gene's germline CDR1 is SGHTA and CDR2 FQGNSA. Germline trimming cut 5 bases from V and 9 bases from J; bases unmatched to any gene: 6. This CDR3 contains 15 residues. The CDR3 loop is CASSRLAGGRSEQFF. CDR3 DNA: TGTGCCAGCAGCAGACTAGCGGGAGGGCGTAGTGAGCAGTTCTTC. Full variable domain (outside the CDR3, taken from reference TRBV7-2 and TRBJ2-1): GAGVSQSPSNKVTEKGKDVELRCDPISGHTALYWYRQSLGQGLEFLIYFQGNSAPDKSGLPSDRFSAERTGGSVSTLTIQRTQQEDSAVYLCASSRLAGGRSEQFFGPGTRLTVL.

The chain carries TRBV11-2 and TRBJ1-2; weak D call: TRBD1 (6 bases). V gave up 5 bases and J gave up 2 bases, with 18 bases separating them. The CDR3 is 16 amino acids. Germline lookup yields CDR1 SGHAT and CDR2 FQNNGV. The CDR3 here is CASSRTRSGENYGYTF. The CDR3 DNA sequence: TGTGCCAGCAGCCGGACTCGATCAGGGGAAAACTATGGCTACACCTTC. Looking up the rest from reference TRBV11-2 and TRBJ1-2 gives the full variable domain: EAGVAQSPRYKIIEKRQSVAFWCNPISGHATLYWYQQILGQGPKLLIQFQNNGVVDDSQLPKDRFSAERLKGVDSTLKIQPAKLEDSAVYLCASSRTRSGENYGYTFGSGTRLTVV.

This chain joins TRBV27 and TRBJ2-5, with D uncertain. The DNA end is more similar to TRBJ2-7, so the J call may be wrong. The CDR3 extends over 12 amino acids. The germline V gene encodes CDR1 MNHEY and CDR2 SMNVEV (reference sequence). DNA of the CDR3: TGTGCCAGCAGTTCCACCCGGGACGAGCAGTACTTC. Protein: CASSSTRDEQYF.

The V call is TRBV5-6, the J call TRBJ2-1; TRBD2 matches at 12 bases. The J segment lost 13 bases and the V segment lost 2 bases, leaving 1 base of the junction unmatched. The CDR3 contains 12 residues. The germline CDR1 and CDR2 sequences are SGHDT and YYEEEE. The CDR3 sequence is CASSLLAGGQFF. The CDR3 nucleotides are TGTGCCAGCAGCTTACTAGCGGGAGGTCAGTTCTTC.

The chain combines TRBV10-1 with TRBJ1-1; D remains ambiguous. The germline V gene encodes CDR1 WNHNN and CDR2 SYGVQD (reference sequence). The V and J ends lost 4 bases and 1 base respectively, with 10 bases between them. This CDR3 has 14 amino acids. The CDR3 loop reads CASSGDTQNTEAFF. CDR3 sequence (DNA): TGCGCCAGCAGTGGGGATACGCAGAACACTGAAGCTTTCTTT.